The 10 T cell receptor beta chains listed next were all sequenced from one sample in a study of shared T cell receptors in the human thymus. Libraries were prepared by immunoSEQ multiplex PCR; TCRdb keeps only in-frame clonotypes and omits some of them. This repertoire shows a few hundred thousand clones, 95% found once; its top ten account for roughly 0.02%. Sequencing input: thymocytes. The receptors shown here come from a human donor.

The chain is built from TRBV7-9 and TRBJ2-1; 7 nucleotides match TRBD1. V dropped 6 bases and J dropped 9; count of bases not matched to a gene: 17. In germline, CDR1 is SEHNR, CDR2 FQNEAQ (reference sequence). The CDR3 totals 16 residues. CDR3 residues: CASSQLGRTGCVEQFF. Written as DNA, the CDR3 is TGTGCCAGCAGTCAACTGGGCAGGACAGGTTGTGTTGAGCAGTTCTTC.

The chain has TRBV15 and TRBJ2-3, with TRBD2 matching over 16 bases. V was pared by 0 bases and J by 1 base, with 16 bases of the junction left unmatched. CDR3 length equals 23 residues. Germline-derived CDR1 and CDR2 are LNHNV and YYDKDF (reference sequence). This CDR3 reads CATSRDRQLQGLAGGPGTDTQYF. The CDR3 DNA reads TGTGCCACCAGCAGAGACCGCCAATTGCAGGGACTAGCGGGAGGGCCTGGCACAGATACGCAGTATTTT.

J is TRBJ2-7 and V is TRBV19; D is possibly TRBD1 or TRBD2 (5 bases each). Germline assignment: CDR1 LNHDA and CDR2 SQIVND (reference sequence). The CDR3 is 16 amino acids. Trimming cost V 5 bases and J 1 base, with 18 bases left between them. The CDR3 region is CASSEPGTPKSYEQYF. DNA for the CDR3: TGTGCCAGTAGTGAGCCCGGGACCCCAAAGTCCTACGAGCAGTACTTC.

With respect to this clone: An end of the junction does not agree with germline; a read error may underlie this. DNA for the CDR3: TGTGCCAGCAGGATAGACAGGGATAGCAATCAGCCCCGGCATTTT. It yields the protein CASRIDRDSNQPRHF. The genes are TRBV27 and TRBJ1-5; 7 bases line up with TRBD1. Germline values: CDR1 MNHEY, CDR2 SMNVEV (reference sequence). There are 15 residues in the CDR3.

A single count supports this clone. The chain uses TRBV5-1 and TRBJ2-1; 9 positions match TRBD2. Germline V lookup: CDR1 SGHRS, CDR2 YFSETQ. This CDR3 spans 23 amino acids. Trimming removed 7 bases from V and 4 bases from J; junction bases left unmatched: 33. CDR3 protein: CASCTNPRLEREDRGLQYNEQFF. The CDR3 DNA follows: TGCGCCAGCTGTACCAACCCCCGCTTGGAGCGGGAGGACCGGGGGCTACAATACAATGAGCAGTTCTTC. Based on the CDR3 plus reference TRBV5-1 and TRBJ2-1, the full variable domain is KAGVTQTPRYLIKTRGQQVTLSCSPISGHRSVSWYQQTPGQGLQFLFEYFSETQRNKGNFPGRFSGRQFSNSRSEMNVSTLELGDSALYLCASCTNPRLEREDRGLQYNEQFFGPGTRLTVL.

V gene TRBV28 combines with J gene TRBJ2-7; no clear D. The germline gives CDR1 MDHEN, CDR2 SYDVKM. CDR3 length equals 14 residues. V was cut by 3 bases and J by 2 bases, with 11 bases left in between. The chain's CDR3 is CASSFRELTYEQYF. CDR3 sequence (DNA): TGTGCCAGCAGTTTTCGCGAACTGACCTACGAGCAGTACTTC.

V gene TRBV28 combines with J gene TRBJ2-7, with a weak D call TRBD2 (6 bases). This CDR3 has 15 residues. Germline CDR1 MDHEN, CDR2 SYDVKM. V gave up 4 bases and J gave up 6 bases, with 19 bases separating them. Here the CDR3 DNA reads TGTGCCAGCAGTTGGGACCTCACTAGCAACTGCGAGCAGTACTTC. This sequence encodes CASSWDLTSNCEQYF.

The table lists this clone with a count of one. The chain employs TRBV10-2 and TRBJ2-7; D unresolved. This CDR3 has 11 residues. Per germline, CDR1 WSHSY and CDR2 SAAADI. Trimming left V 1 base short and J 4 bases short, with 2 bases between. CDR3 loop: CASSELYEQYF. The CDR3 coding sequence is TGCGCCAGCAGTGAGTTGTACGAGCAGTACTTC.

This clone was counted once. The genes are TRBV4-2 and TRBJ1-5; 9 nucleotides align to TRBD1. The CDR3 consists of 18 residues. From germline, CDR1 is LGHNA and CDR2 YNFKEQ. Trimming removed 0 bases from V and 0 bases from J; junction bases left unmatched: 6. CDR3 sequence: CASSQEGEDRGSNQPQHF. The CDR3 nucleotides are TGTGCCAGCAGCCAAGAAGGGGAGGACAGGGGTAGCAATCAGCCCCAGCATTTT.

This chain connects TRBV7-2 to TRBJ2-1; a possible D gene is TRBD2 (5 bases). Germline V gene lookup returns CDR1 SGHTA and CDR2 FQGNSA. Between the trimmed V and J ends, which lost 1 base and 9 bases, there was a span of 16 bases. CDR3 size: 15 residues. CDR3 protein: CASSLGERGECEQFF. CDR3 nucleotides: TGTGCCAGCAGCTTAGGGGAGCGTGGGGAGTGTGAGCAGTTCTTC.